The 10 T cell receptor beta chains reported below all come from one sample, sequenced in a study of cytomegalovirus exposure and HLA in healthy donors. Use of 60 Vbeta and 13 Jbeta primers characterized the PCR. Generated by immunoSEQ multiplex PCR, the TCRdb table keeps only in-frame clones and is missing some. The data show about 130,000 clones, approximately 80% seen once. Sequencing was carried out using PBMCs. These receptors all stem from a girl aged 2-10 years in good health and CMV-seronegative.

The rearrangement joins TRBV30 to TRBJ2-2; D is possibly TRBD1 (6 bases). Germline V CDR1 and CDR2: GTSNPN, SVGIG (reference sequence). The V and J ends lost 4 bases and 4 bases respectively, with 16 bases between them. The CDR3 covers 15 residues. In DNA, the CDR3 is TGTGCCTGGAAACGCCTTTGGACAGCCACCGGGGAGCTGTTTTTT. It encodes CAWKRLWTATGELFF.

The chain has TRBV29-1 and TRBJ2-7; D ambiguous. Per germline, CDR1 SQVTM and CDR2 ANQGSEA. Trimming removed 6 bases at V and 2 bases at J, with 20 bases between. There are 15 residues in the CDR3. CDR3 DNA sequence: TGCAGCGTCCCCCGAGGCAGCGAATACCCCTACGAGCAGTACTTC. Its protein is CSVPRGSEYPYEQYF.

This clone was seen a single time. The chain joins TRBV6-1 to TRBJ1-6, with TRBD1 identical over 8 bases. The germline V gene encodes CDR1 MNHNS and CDR2 SASEGT. V trimming: 8 bases; J trimming: 6 bases; junction bases outside the gene matches: 9. The CDR3 runs 15 residues. CDR3 nucleotide sequence: TGTGCCAGCGAGCAGGGGGCCGGGGGTAATTCACCCCTCCACTTT. Translation gives CASEQGAGGNSPLHF.

V is TRBV5-1 and J is TRBJ2-5; D is possibly TRBD2 (5 bases). Trimming cost V 1 base and J 4 bases, with 11 bases left between them. The CDR3 consists of 14 residues. Per germline, CDR1 SGHRS and CDR2 YFSETQ. This chain's CDR3 is CASSLQLVGETQYF. The CDR3 DNA is TGCGCCAGCAGCTTGCAACTAGTAGGAGAGACCCAGTACTTC.

The V and J genes are TRBV7-3 and TRBJ1-1; TRBD1 is a possible D gene (5 bases). This CDR3 is 15 amino acids long. V lost 3 bases, J lost 5 bases, and 16 bases lay in between. Germline CDR1 SGHTA, CDR2 FQGTGA. The chain's CDR3 is CASSLGGQGGTEAFF. As DNA, the CDR3 is TGTGCCAGCAGCTTGGGTGGTCAGGGTGGGACTGAAGCTTTCTTT.

This sequence joins TRBV19 and TRBJ1-4; TRBD1 matches at 9 bases. CDR3 length: 15 amino acids. V shed 5 bases, J shed 2 bases, and the junction held 3 bases outside the gene matches. Germline V gene sequence: CDR1 LNHDA, CDR2 SQIVND (reference sequence). Here the CDR3 reads CASSSGTGTNEKLFF. The CDR3 DNA reads as TGTGCCAGTAGTTCGGGGACAGGGACTAATGAAAAACTGTTTTTT.

V gene TRBV6-5 combines with J gene TRBJ1-3; 7 nucleotides align to TRBD1. This CDR3 has 14 amino acids. Germline CDR1 is MNHEY and CDR2 is SVGAGI. Trimming at V came to 6 bases and at J to 1 base, leaving 3 bases not matched to a gene. The CDR3 region has the DNA TGTGCCAGCAGACAGGGGTATTCTGGAAACACCATATATTTT. This encodes CASRQGYSGNTIYF.

The rearrangement links TRBV27 to TRBJ2-1; D gene uncertain. The ends were cut back, 2 bases at V and 2 bases at J, with 16 bases in the middle. The CDR3 consists of 17 residues. CDR1 and CDR2 from the germline V gene are MNHEY and SMNVEV (reference sequence). CDR3 in DNA: TGTGCCAGCAGTTTACGCTTTAGTCGAACTACCTACAATGAGCAGTTCTTC. Protein sequence: CASSLRFSRTTYNEQFF.

This rearrangement joins TRBV6-5 to TRBJ1-2; tentative D call: TRBD1 (6 bases). The V gene's germline CDR1 is MNHEY and CDR2 SVGAGI. CDR3 length: 14 residues. The V end was cut by 2 bases, the J end by 6 bases, with 13 bases between. CDR3 residues: CASSYQGQGDGYTF. As DNA, the CDR3 is TGTGCCAGCAGTTACCAGGGGCAAGGTGATGGCTACACCTTC.

The chain uses TRBV19 and TRBJ1-2; 8 bases align to TRBD1. Germline trimming cut 5 bases from V and 4 bases from J; bases unmatched to any gene: 9. There are 15 residues in the CDR3. Germline V gene sequence: CDR1 LNHDA, CDR2 SQIVND (reference sequence). CDR3 amino acids: CASSLAGGKFYGYTF. CDR3 DNA sequence: TGTGCCAGTAGTTTGGCAGGGGGCAAATTCTATGGCTACACCTTC.